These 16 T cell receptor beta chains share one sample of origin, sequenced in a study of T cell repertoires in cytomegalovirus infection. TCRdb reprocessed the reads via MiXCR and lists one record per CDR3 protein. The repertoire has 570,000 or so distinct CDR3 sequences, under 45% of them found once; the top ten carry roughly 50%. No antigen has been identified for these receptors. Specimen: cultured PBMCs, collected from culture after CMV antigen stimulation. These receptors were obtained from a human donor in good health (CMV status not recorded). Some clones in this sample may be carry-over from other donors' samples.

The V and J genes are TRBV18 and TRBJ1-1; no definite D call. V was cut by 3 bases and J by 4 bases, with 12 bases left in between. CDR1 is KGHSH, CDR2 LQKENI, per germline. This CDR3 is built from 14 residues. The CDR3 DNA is TGTGCCAGCTCACCTACCGGAACCGTCACTGAAGCTTTCTTT. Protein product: CASSPTGTVTEAFF.

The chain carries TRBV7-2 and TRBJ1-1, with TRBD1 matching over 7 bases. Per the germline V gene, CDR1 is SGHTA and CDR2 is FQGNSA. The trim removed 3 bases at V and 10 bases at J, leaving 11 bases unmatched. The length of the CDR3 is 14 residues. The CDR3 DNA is TGTGCCAGCAGCTTCAGGGGGGGCCCACCCGGAGCTTTCTTT. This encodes CASSFRGGPPGAFF.

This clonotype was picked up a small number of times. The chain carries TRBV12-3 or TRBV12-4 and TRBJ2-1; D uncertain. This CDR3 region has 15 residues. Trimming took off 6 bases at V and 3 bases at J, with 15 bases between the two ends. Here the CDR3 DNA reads TGTGCCAGCAGCCCTCAGGCCTTTTACTACAATGAGCAGTTCTTC. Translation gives CASSPQAFYYNEQFF.

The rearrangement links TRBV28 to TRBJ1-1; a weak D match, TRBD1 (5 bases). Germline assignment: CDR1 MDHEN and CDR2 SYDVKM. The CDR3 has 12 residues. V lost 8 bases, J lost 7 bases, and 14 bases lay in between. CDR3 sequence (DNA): TGTGCCAGCGGGGCCCGGCAGCGTGAAGCTTTCTTT. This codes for CASGARQREAFF.

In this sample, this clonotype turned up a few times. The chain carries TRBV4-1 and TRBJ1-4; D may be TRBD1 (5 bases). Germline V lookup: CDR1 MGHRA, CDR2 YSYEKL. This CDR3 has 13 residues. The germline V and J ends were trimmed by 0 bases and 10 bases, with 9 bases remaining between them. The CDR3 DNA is TGCGCCAGCAGCCAAGAAGGACACGGAAAACTGTTTTTT. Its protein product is CASSQEGHGKLFF.

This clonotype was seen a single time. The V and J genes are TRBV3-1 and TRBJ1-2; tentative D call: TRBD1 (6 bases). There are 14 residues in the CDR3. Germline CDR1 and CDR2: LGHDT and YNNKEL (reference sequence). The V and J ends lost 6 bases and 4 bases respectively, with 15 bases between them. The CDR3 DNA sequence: TGTGCCAGCAGTCCATCGCGGGGGCCCTATGGCTACACCTTC. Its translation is CASSPSRGPYGYTF.

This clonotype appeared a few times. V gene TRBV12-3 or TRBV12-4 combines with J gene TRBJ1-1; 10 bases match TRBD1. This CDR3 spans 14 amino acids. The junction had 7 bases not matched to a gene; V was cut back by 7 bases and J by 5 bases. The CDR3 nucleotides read TGTGCCAGCACCTGGGACAGGGGATCGACTGAAGCTTTCTTT. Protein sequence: CASTWDRGSTEAFF.

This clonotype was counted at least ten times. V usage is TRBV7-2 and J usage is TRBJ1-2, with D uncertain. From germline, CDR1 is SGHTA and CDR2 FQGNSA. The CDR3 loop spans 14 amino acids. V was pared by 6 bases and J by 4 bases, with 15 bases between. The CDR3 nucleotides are TGTGCCAGCAGTTTGACGGGAGTCCGCTATGGCTACACCTTC. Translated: CASSLTGVRYGYTF. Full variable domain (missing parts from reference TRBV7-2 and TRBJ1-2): GAGVSQSPSNKVTEKGKDVELRCDPISGHTALYWYRQSLGQGLEFLIYFQGNSAPDKSGLPSDRFSAERTGGSVSTLTIQRTQQEDSAVYLCASSLTGVRYGYTFGSGTRLTVV.

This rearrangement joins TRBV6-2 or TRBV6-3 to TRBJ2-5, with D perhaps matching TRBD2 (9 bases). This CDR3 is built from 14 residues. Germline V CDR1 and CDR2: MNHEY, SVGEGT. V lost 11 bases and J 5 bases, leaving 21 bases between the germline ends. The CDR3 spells CAGSRGLAGETQYF. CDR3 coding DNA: TGTGCCGGTAGCAGGGGGCTAGCGGGGGAGACCCAGTACTTC.

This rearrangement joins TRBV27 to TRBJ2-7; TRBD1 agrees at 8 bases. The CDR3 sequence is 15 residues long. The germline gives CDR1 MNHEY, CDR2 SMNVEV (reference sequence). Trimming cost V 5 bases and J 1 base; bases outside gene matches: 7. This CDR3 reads CASSRARTGSYEQYF. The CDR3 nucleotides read TGTGCCAGCAGTAGGGCCCGGACAGGGTCCTACGAGCAGTACTTC.

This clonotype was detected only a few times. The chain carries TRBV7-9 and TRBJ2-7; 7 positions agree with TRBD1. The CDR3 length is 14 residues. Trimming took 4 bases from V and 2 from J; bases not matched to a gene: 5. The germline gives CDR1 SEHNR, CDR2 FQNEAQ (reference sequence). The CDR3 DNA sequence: TGTGCCAGCAGCTCAAGGGGGCGCGCCTACGAGCAGTACTTC. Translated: CASSSRGRAYEQYF.

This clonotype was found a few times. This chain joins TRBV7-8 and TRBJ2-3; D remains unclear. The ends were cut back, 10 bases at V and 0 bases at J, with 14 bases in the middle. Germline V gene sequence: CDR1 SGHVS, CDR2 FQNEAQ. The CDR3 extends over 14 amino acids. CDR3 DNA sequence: TGTGCCATCACAGAATACCCTAGCACAGATACGCAGTATTTT. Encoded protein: CAITEYPSTDTQYF.

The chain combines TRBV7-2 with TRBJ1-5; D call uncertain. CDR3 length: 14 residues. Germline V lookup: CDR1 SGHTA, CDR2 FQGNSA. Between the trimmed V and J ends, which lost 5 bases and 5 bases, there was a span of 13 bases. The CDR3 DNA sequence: TGTGCCAGCAGCACCCGCACCGTAGATCAGCCCCAGCATTTT. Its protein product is CASSTRTVDQPQHF. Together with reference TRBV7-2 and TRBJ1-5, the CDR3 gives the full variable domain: GAGVSQSPSNKVTEKGKDVELRCDPISGHTALYWYRQSLGQGLEFLIYFQGNSAPDKSGLPSDRFSAERTGGSVSTLTIQRTQQEDSAVYLCASSTRTVDQPQHFGDGTRLSIL.

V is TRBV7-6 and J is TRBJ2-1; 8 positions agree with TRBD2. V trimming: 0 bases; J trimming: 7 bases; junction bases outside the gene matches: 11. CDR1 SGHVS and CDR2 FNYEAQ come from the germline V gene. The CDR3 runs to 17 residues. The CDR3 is CASSLAQGLALSNEQFF. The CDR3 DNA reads TGTGCCAGCAGCTTAGCCCAAGGACTAGCCTTAAGTAATGAGCAGTTCTTC.

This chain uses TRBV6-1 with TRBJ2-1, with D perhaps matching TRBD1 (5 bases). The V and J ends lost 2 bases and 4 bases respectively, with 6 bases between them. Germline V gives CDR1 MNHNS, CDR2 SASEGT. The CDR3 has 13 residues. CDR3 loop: CASSERQYNEQFF. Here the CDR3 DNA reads TGTGCCAGCAGTGAACGACAGTACAATGAGCAGTTCTTC.

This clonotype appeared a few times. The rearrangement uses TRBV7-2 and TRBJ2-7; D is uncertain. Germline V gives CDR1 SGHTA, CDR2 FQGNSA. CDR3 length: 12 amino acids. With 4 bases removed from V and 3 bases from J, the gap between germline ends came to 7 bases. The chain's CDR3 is CASSSHRYEQYF. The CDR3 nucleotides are TGTGCCAGCAGCTCACACCGCTACGAGCAGTACTTC.